Reported below is one T cell receptor (beta chain). Its cognate antigen is unknown. The length of the CDR3 is 15 residues. Germline CDR1 reads SQVTM; CDR2 reads ANQGSEA. This entry is derived from a study of CXCR3-negative and CXCR3-positive naive CD8 T cells. Whole-study context: Sequencing yielded some 140 million TRB reads, roughly 1.5 +/- 0.3 million per library.

Notes on the study in general: Hydrophobicity of TRB CDR3s was greater in CXCR3-positive naive cells than in CXCR3-negative naive cells. Much lower diversity was found in memory CD8+ cells, while both naive subsets had comparably high diversity.

UMI-labeled 5' RACE TRB cDNA libraries were prepared from the cells. Reprocessing the 5' RACE reads, TCRdb reports a single entry for every CDR3 protein and omits DNA. The sample includes about 130,000 distinct CDR3 sequences. The sample was naive CXCR3+ CD8+ T cells from blood. Subset specified: CD45RO-CCR7+CD27+CD95- naive CD8+ T cells expressing CXCR3 (TNR3+). This receptor was identified in a human donor in good health. Some clones in this sample may be carry-over from other donors' samples. The V gene is TRBV29-1, the J gene TRBJ2-1; TCRdb names TRBD2, which stays unverified in the absence of DNA. The CDR3 here is CSVDESGYSYNEQFF.